Sequencing of this TCR beta chain was carried out in a study of blood T cells in healthy people across ages (dated by TCRdb to the mid-2010s). Study-level background: In model experiments, template switching captured about one uniquely barcoded TCR beta cDNA molecule for every two T cells. The donors were divided into four age groups: young (average about 16 years), middle-aged (around 41), aged (around 67) and long-lived (about 84). The study analyzed two additional independent replicas of 1 million unique cDNA reads from the same blood draw for two donors, one aged 18 to 29 and one aged 80 or older. To avoid experimental bias, donors of different ages were distributed randomly across sequencing lanes. To track age-related changes in TCR beta repertoire diversity, the study relied on deep sequencing normalized with unique cDNA molecular identifiers. General study outcomes and caveats: Since profiling was done on bulk unsorted PBMCs, naive and antigen-experienced compartments could not be conclusively compared. The percentage of naive T cells measured by flow cytometry correlated strongly with observed TCR beta diversity. Estimates of total diversity based on one million sequenced T cells were considered lower bounds and underestimates. Compared with the aged group, more naive CD4+ T cells, fewer expanded clones and increased TCR diversity were shown by the long-lived group, suggesting age selection. Observed TCR beta diversity per million T cells fell roughly linearly with age, and a significant reduction was already apparent by age roughly 40. Because the CMV infection status of the donors was unknown, age-related changes in expanded clonotypes may potentially have been confounded.

With respect to this clonotype: Its antigen remains unidentified. The input lacks base qualities; no much larger clone sits a single base away.

Donors were around 37 systemically healthy Caucasian individuals from Russia aged 6 to 90 years. Around 10 milliliters of peripheral blood were drawn from each donor into EDTA-treated Vacutainer tubes. Ficoll-Paque density-gradient centrifugation was used to isolate PBMCs, with at least 7 million per sample. Total RNA, at least 6 micrograms per sample, was extracted from PBMCs with Trizol reagent. The percentages of naive CD45RAhigh/CD27high T cells were determined by flow cytometry on a PBMC aliquot from every donor. Library construction relied on 5' RACE. The run used an Illumina HiSeq 2500. A second about 7 to 11 cycle PCR used a sample-barcoded 5' primer and a J-beta primer mix. A unique molecular identifier was introduced onto each TCR beta cDNA molecule by a template-switch 5' adaptor carrying 12 random nucleotides. At least 3 million CDR3-containing paired-end reads were obtained from each sample. First-strand cDNA synthesis was performed from all RNA using the Mint cDNA synthesis kit, with priming by a TRBC-specific oligonucleotide. Following uracil-DNA glycosylase treatment, a first 18-cycle PCR with universal primers M1SS and BC2_uni_R was performed on all cDNA. Processing in the source paper ran as follows. For normalization, 1 million high-quality reads were randomly selected from each sample, with every read carrying a distinct molecular identifier. Reads sharing molecular identifiers were discarded rather than binned into consensus sequences. MiTCR, with a Q25 quality threshold and the strictest error-elimination algorithm, was used for CDR3 identification, clonotype clustering and error correction. A nonparametric unseen species model with Euler transformation was used to estimate a lower bound on total TCR beta diversity. Clones were called with MiXCR by TCRdb after fastp trimmed the public reads at Q25, and only in-frame beta chains were retained. Rows with a matching CDR3 protein are joined into one entry that keeps the most common DNA and genes. V and J calls and clone size were set by TCRdb, not the authors. This sample lists 2 million or so distinct CDR3 sequences; around 50% were detected once. Together, the top ten hold 2% to 2.5% of the sample.

Per the germline V gene, SGDLS is the CDR1 and YYNGEE is the CDR2. The junction shows trimming of 7 bases on V and 7 bases on J, plus 12 bases between the germline ends. The CDR3 starts with the cysteine, ends with the phenylalanine, and has 11 residues. Only CDR3 DNA is held: 33 bases, read in frame from base 1. The TCR was taken from a woman in her 40s in good health. The sample taken for sequencing was blood. The chain was built from TRBV9 and TRBJ2-7; confidence is insufficient to name the D gene. CDR3 protein: CASAQSNEQYF. The nucleotides read TGTGCCAGCGCACAATCAAATGAGCAGTACTTC.